The T cell receptor beta chain under discussion was sequenced for a study of blood T cell repertoires in COVID-19. Overall study: The origin of the acute and convalescent COVID-19 samples was the United States, Italy and Spain. Sources were T cells, B-cell-depleted T cells, or PBMCs; the material itself was cDNA or gDNA.

V lost 9 bases and J 0 bases, leaving 11 bases between the germline ends. This CDR3 contains 13 residues. Germline CDR1 is SNHLY and CDR2 is FYNNEI. How the authors handled the data: Reference gene primer amplification gave nucleated cell count estimates. The protocol was immunoSEQ multiplex PCR, while the TCRdb copy is restricted to in-frame clones and leaves out a portion. For V, J and clone size, that table is used; D and trimming come from the DNA. The sample lists tens of thousands of clones; roughly 88% were seen once. This clone was picked up a small number of times. The chain joins TRBV2 to TRBJ1-1; no clear D. The specimen sequenced was peripheral blood. The receptor's source is a woman older than 75 with active or convalescent COVID-19. CDR3 residues: CARRDTLNTEAFF. The CDR3 DNA reads as TGTGCCAGGCGAGACACCCTGAACACTGAAGCTTTCTTT.